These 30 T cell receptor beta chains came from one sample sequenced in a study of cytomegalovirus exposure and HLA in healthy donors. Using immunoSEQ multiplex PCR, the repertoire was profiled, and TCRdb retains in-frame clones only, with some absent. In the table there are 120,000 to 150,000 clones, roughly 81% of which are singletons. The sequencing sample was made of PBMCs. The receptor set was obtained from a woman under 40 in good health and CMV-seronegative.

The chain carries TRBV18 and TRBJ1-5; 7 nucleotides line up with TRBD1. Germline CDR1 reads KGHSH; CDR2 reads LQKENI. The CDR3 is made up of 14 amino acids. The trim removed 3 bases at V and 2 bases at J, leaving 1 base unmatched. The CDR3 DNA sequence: TGTGCCAGCTCACCTACAGGGGGCAATCAGCCCCAGCATTTT. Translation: CASSPTGGNQPQHF. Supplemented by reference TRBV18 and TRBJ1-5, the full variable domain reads NAGVMQNPRHLVRRRGQEARLRCSPMKGHSHVYWYRQLPEEGLKFMVYLQKENIIDESGMPKERFSAEFPKEGPSILRIQQVVRGDSAAYFCASSPTGGNQPQHFGDGTRLSIL.

The CDR3 loop reads CASSIYLGRANQPQHF. The CDR3 bases are TGTGCCAGCAGTATATATTTGGGCAGGGCCAATCAGCCCCAGCATTTT. The chain couples TRBV28 to TRBJ1-5, with D possibly matching TRBD1 (5 bases). Trimming removed 5 bases from V and 3 bases from J, with 17 bases in between. Germline V gene sequence: CDR1 MDHEN, CDR2 SYDVKM. This CDR3 has 16 residues.

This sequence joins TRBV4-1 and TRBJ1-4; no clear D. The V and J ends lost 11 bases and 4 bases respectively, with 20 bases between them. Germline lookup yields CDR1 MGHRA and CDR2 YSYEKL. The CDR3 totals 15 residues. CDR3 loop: CASRETLVVNEKLFF. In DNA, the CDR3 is TGCGCCTCCCGGGAGACACTAGTGGTTAATGAAAAACTGTTTTTT.

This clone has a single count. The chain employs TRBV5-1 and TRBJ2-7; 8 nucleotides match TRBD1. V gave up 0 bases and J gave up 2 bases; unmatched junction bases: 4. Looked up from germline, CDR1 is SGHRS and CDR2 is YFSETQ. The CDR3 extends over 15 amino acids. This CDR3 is CASSLDGQGAYEQYF. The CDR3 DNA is TGCGCCAGCAGCTTGGACGGACAGGGCGCCTACGAGCAGTACTTC.

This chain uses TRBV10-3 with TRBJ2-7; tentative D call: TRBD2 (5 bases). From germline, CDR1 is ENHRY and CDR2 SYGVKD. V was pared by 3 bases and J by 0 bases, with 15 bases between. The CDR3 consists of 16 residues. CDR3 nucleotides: TGTGCCATCAGTGACTTTATGAGGGCTACCTCCTACGAGCAGTACTTC. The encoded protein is CAISDFMRATSYEQYF.

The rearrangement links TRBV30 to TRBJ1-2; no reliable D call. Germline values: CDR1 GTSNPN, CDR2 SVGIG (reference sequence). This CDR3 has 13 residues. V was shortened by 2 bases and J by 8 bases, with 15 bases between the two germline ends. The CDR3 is CAWSFKRLGGYTF. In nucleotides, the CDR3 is TGTGCCTGGAGTTTTAAAAGGCTCGGGGGCTACACCTTC.

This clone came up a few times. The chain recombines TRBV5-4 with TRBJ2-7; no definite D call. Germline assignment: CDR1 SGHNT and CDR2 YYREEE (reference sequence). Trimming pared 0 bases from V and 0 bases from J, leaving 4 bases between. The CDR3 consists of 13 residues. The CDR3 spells CASSLGSSYEQYF. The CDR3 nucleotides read TGTGCCAGCAGCTTGGGCAGCTCCTACGAGCAGTACTTC.

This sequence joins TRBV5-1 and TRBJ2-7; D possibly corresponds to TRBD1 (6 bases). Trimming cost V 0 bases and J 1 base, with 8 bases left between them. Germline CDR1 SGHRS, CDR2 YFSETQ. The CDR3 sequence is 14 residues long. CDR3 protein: CASSLGTVSYEQYF. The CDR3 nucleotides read TGCGCCAGCAGCTTGGGGACAGTATCCTACGAGCAGTACTTC.

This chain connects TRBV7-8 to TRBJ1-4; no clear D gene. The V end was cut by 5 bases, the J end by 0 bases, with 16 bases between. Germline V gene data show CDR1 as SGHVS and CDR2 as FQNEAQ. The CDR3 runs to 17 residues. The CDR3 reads CASSPRTAGTTNEKLFF. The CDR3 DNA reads TGTGCCAGCAGCCCTCGGACGGCGGGAACAACTAATGAAAAACTGTTTTTT.

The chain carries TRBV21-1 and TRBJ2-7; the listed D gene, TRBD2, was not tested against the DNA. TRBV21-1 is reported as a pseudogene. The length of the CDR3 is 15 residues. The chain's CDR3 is CASSYSGTSFYEQYF. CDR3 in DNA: TGTGCCAGCAGTTACTCCGGGACTAGCTTCTACGAGCAGTACTTC.

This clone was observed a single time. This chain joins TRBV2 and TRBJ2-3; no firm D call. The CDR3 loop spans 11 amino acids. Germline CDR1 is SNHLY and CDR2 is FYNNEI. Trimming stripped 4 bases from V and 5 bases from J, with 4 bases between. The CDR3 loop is CASSGEDTQYF. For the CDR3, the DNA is TGTGCCAGCAGTGGAGAAGATACGCAGTATTTT.

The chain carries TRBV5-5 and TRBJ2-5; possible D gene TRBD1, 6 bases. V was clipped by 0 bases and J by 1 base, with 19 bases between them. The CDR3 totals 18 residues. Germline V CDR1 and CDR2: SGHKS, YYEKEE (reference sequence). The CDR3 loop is CASSLGQPGVGVQETQYF. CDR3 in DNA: TGTGCCAGCAGCTTGGGCCAACCAGGGGTGGGTGTCCAAGAGACCCAGTACTTC.

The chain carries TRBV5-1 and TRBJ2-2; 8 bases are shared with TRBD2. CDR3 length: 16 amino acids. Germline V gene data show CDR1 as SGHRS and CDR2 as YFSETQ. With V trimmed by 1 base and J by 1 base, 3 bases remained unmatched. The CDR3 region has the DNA TGCGCCAGCAGCTTGAGAAGCGGGGGGAACACCGGGGAGCTGTTTTTT. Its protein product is CASSLRSGGNTGELFF.

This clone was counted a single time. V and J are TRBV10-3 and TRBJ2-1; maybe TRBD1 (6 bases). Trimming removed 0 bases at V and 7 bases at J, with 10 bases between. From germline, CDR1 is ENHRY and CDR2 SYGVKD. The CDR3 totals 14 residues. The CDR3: CAISESRQVNEQFF. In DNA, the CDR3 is TGTGCCATCAGTGAGTCGAGACAGGTTAATGAGCAGTTCTTC.

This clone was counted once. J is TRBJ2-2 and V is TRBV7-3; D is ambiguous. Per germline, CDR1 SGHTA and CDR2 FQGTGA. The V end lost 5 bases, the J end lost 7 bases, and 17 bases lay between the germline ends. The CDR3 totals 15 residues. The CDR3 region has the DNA TGTGCCAGCAGCCCGTACCCCGTATCGGGCGGGGAGCTGTTTTTT. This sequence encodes CASSPYPVSGGELFF.

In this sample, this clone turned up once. In DNA form, the CDR3 reads TGTGCCAGCAGCCTACAGGTAGTAGAGACCGGGGAGCTGTTTTTT. This codes for CASSLQVVETGELFF. J is TRBJ2-2 and V is TRBV7-2; possible D gene TRBD1, 5 bases. Germline assignment: CDR1 SGHTA and CDR2 FQGNSA. The germline V and J ends were trimmed by 5 bases and 5 bases, with 15 bases remaining between them. CDR3 length: 15 amino acids.

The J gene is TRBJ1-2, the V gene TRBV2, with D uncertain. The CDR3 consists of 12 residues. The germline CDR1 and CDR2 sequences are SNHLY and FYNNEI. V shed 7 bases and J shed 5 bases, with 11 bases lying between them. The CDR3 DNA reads TGTGCCAGCACCGCGGAGGGTTATGGCTACACCTTC. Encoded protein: CASTAEGYGYTF.

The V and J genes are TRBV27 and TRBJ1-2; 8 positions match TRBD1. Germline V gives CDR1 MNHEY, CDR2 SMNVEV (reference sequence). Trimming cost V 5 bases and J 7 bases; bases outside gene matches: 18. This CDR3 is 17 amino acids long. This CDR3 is CASSPRSGTGASAGYTF. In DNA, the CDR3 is TGTGCCAGCAGTCCCCGATCCGGGACAGGTGCTTCTGCTGGCTACACCTTC.

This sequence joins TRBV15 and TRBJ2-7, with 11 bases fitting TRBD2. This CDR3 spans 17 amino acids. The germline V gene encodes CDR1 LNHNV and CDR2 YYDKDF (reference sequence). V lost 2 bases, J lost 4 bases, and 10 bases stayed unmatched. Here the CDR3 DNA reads TGTGCCACCAGCAGACTCCAAAGGACTAGCGGGCAATACGAGCAGTACTTC. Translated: CATSRLQRTSGQYEQYF. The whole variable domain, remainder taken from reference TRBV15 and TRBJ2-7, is DAMVIQNPRYQVTQFGKPVTLSCSQTLNHNVMYWYQQKSSQAPKLLFHYYDKDFNNEADTPDNFQSRRPNTSFCFLDIRSPGLGDTAMYLCATSRLQRTSGQYEQYFGPGTRLTVT.

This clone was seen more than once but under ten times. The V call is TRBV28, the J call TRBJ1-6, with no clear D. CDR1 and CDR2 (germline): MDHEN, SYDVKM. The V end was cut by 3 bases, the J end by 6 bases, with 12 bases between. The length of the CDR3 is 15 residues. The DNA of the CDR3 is TGTGCCAGCAGTTTGCAGTCCCGGGTTAATTCACCCCTCCACTTT. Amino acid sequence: CASSLQSRVNSPLHF.

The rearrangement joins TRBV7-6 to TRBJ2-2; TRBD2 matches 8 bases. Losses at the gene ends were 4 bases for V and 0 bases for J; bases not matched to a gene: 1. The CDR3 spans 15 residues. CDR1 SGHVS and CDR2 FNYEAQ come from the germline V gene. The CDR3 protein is CASSSGGANTGELFF. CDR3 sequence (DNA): TGTGCCAGCAGCTCCGGGGGGGCGAACACCGGGGAGCTGTTTTTT. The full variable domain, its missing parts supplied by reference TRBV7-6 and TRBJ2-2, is GAGVSQSPRYKVTKRGQDVALRCDPISGHVSLYWYRQALGQGPEFLTYFNYEAQQDKSGLPNDRFSAERPEGSISTLTIQRTEQRDSAMYRCASSSGGANTGELFFGEGSRLTVL.

Here the CDR3 reads CASSAAVNEKLFF. The CDR3 DNA reads as TGCGCCAGCAGTGCGGCGGTCAATGAAAAACTGTTTTTT. The rearrangement links TRBV5-1 to TRBJ1-4; D call uncertain. Germline CDR1 and CDR2: SGHRS and YFSETQ. V was shortened by 5 bases and J by 5 bases, with 10 bases between the two germline ends. This CDR3 has 13 amino acids. The complete variable domain, with remaining parts taken from reference TRBV5-1 and TRBJ1-4, reads KAGVTQTPRYLIKTRGQQVTLSCSPISGHRSVSWYQQTPGQGLQFLFEYFSETQRNKGNFPGRFSGRQFSNSRSEMNVSTLELGDSALYLCASSAAVNEKLFFGSGTQLSVL.

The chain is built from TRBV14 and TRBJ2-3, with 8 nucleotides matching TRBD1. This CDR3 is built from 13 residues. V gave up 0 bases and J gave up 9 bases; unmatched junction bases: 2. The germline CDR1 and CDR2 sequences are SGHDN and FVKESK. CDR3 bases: TGTGCCAGCAGCCAAGAGGCAGGGGGCACGCAGTATTTT. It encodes CASSQEAGGTQYF.

The CDR3 here is CASSEGWGGSYYEQYF. As DNA, the CDR3 is TGTGCCAGCAGTGAAGGGTGGGGGGGTAGCTACTACGAGCAGTACTTC. The J gene is TRBJ2-7, the V gene TRBV2, with 7 nucleotides matching TRBD2. After removal of 1 base from V and 3 bases from J, the junction contained 9 bases not matched to a gene. Germline V lookup: CDR1 SNHLY, CDR2 FYNNEI. The CDR3 loop spans 16 amino acids.

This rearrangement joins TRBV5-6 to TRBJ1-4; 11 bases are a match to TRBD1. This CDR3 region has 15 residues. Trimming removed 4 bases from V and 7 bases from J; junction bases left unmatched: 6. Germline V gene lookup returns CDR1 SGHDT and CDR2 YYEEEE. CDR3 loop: CASSRRTGGVEKLFF. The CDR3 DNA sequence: TGTGCCAGCAGCCGAAGGACAGGGGGCGTTGAAAAACTGTTTTTT.

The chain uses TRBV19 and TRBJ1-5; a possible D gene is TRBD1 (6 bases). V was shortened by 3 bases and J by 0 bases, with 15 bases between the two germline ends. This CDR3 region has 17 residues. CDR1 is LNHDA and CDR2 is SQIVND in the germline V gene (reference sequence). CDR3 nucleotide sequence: TGTGCCAGTAGTATTAAGAAGACAGGCCCTAGCAATCAGCCCCAGCATTTT. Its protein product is CASSIKKTGPSNQPQHF.

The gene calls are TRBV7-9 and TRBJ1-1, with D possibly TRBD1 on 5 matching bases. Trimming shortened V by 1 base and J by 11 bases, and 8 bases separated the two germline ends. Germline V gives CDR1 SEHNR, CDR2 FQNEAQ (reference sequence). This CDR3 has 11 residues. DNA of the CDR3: TGTGCCAGCAGCTTAGGGGGCTTGGCTTTCTTT. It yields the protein CASSLGGLAFF.

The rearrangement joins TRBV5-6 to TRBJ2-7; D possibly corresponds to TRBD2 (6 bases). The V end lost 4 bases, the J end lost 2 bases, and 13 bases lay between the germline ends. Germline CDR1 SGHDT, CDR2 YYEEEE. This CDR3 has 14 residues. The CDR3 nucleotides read TGTGCCAGCAGCCTGGGACTGGAAACCTACGAGCAGTACTTC. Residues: CASSLGLETYEQYF.

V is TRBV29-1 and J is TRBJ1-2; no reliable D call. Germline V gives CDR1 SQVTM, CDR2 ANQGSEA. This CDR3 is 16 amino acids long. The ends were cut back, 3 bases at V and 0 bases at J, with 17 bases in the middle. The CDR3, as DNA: TGCAGCGTTGATTCGGGGTACGGGCCCACTAACTATGGCTACACCTTC. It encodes CSVDSGYGPTNYGYTF.

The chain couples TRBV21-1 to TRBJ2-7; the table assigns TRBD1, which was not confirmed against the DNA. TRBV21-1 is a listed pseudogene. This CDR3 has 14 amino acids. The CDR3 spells CASVTGTGGGGQYF. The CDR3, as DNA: TGTGCCAGCGTCACCGGGACAGGGGGCGGCGGGCAGTACTTC.